The clone carrying this T cell receptor (beta chain) was seen a handful of times. Antigen: not known. The Oncomine TCR Beta short-read assay generated sequence data from the DNA of cultured CD4+ T cells. One entry per CDR3 protein results from TCRdb running MiXCR on the PCR reads. The data show approximately 12,000 distinct CDR3 sequences, 45% to 60% seen once. The sample belongs to a study of vaccination and CD4 T cells after COVID-19. Treatment: approximately nine-day PBMC culture with coronavirus spike peptide pools or control peptides (ViraFEST assay). CDR1 DFQATT and CDR2 SNEGSKA come from the germline V gene (reference sequence). This CDR3 has 14 residues. J gave up 8 bases and V 6 bases, and 10 bases lay outside the gene matches.

The chain recombines TRBV20-1 with TRBJ1-3, with 10 bases matching TRBD1. The sequenced sample consisted of CD4+ T cells from blood, cultured in vitro. This clonotype originated in a human donor who had recovered from COVID-19. CDR3 bases: TGCAGTGCGAGCGACAGGGGGCGCGGGGACACCATATATTTT. It is translated as CSASDRGRGDTIYF.